This TCR beta chain was sequenced during a study of T cell responses to AZD1222 COVID-19 vaccine (dated by TCRdb to the early 2020s). For context, the study as a whole: AZD1222 recipients whose second dose came at about 4 weeks and those whose second dose came at about 12 weeks were combined into one group, since spike-specific TCR depth and breadth did not differ between the two schedules. TCR sequencing covered more than 230 trial participants: some 210 given two doses of AZD1222 and 26 given two doses of MenACWY control vaccine. Trial participants were enrolled by age into subgroups of 18-55, 56-69 and 70-plus years, and around 150, 28 and 57 TCR-sequenced participants, respectively, were included in these subgroups. General study outcomes and caveats: No day 14 peak-response samples were available, so repertoires were characterized only after the peak T cell response. In the small 56-69-year group, the increase in depth fell short of significance, most likely because of low power. CD4 TCRs associated with the vaccine covered the entire spike protein, and the dominant responses were in regions 160-218 and 743-854. After two AZD1222 doses, both the breadth and the depth of spike-specific TCRs were significantly higher than at day 0 and than in MenACWY recipients. Participants were mostly white British, with more females than males. The authors suggested clonal diversity may have been underestimated. Reportedly, close to half of the unique spike-specific TCRs recognized epitopes lying outside the regions that are mutated in the B.1.351 and B.1.1.7 variants. Only 5 to 7 AZD1222 recipients were SARS-CoV-2 seropositive at baseline, limiting conclusions about previously exposed vaccinees.

The CDR3 regions of human TCRbeta chains were analyzed by immunosequencing. As for the original processing: TCRs in the repertoires were compared against a reference library of SARS-CoV-2-specific TCRs that had been generated with the MIRA antigen-specificity platform. Breadth was defined as the fraction of unique TCRs that were SARS-CoV-2-associated. Depth was defined as the fraction of total T cells that were SARS-CoV-2-associated. Using the MIRA data, each spike-specific TCR was assigned both to the spike region to which the TCR was reactive and to a CD4 or CD8 class. Log10-transformed breadth and depth values were compared by one-way ANOVA with Sidak's multiple comparisons tests. TCRdb provides this immuneACCESS table in a form limited to in-frame rearrangements. Some clones are lacking; in checked studies, under half of them reflect an unresolved V gene, and why the rest are absent is not known. V and J calls and clone size come straight from that table; D and trimming were deduced from the DNA. For this sample there are over 110,000 clones; around 89% appear just once. The ten most abundant clones make up around 1.6% of the sample.

In regard to this clone: Its cognate antigen has yet to be identified. No per-base quality is available; no much larger clone lies one base away.

The sample's time point label is to be understood as: baseline before first vaccination. The vaccinee samples were drawn from two UK trials, COV001 and COV002, one of which was a single-blind randomized controlled phase 2/3 trial testing AZD1222 (ChAdOx1 nCoV-19) in healthy adults. For TCRbeta chain sequencing, PBMC samples were collected from trial participants at day 0 and at day 28 after the second dose. Here the sequenced sample was peripheral blood, taken on day 0 of AZD1222 vaccination. The sequence derives from an adult in good health.

The nucleotide sequence is TGTGCCAGCAGCCCCACTGCCTCCCCCGGGGAGCTGTTTTTT. Its protein reads: CASSPTASPGELFF. Here the chain combines TRBV3-1 (or the pseudogene TRBV3-2) and TRBJ2-2, with the D gene not confidently named. The germline V gene (reference sequence) sets CDR1 to LGHDT and CDR2 to YNNKEL. The CDR3 runs 14 amino acids, cysteine and phenylalanine included. Just the 42-base CDR3 DNA is kept, in frame starting at base 1. Between the V and J ends, shortened by 4 bases and 6 bases respectively, the junction contains 12 bases.